A selection of T cell receptor beta chains follows, all from one sample in a study of radiotherapy plus CTLA-4 blockade in lung cancer. Generated by immunoSEQ multiplex PCR, the TCRdb table keeps only in-frame clones and is missing some. The sample shows approximately 89,000 clones, about 85% of them seen only once. Material: peripheral blood, obtained from a patient treated with radiotherapy plus ipilimumab. The receptors derive from a human donor with non-small cell lung cancer that progressed on radiotherapy plus ipilimumab. Each CDR3 is given with its conserved first and last residue. The D gene is left open where the match is weak. Not all rows give a size; the values are once, few, many and, for expanded clones, a class.

DNA: TGTGCCAGCAGCCTCGGTGGGGGGGTGTCCGAGCAGTACTTC
CDR3: CASSLGGGVSEQYF
V: TRBV5-4
J: TRBJ2-7
size: .
D: TRBD2

DNA: TGTGCCAGCAAAAACCGACAGGGGTTTTACAATGAGCAGTTCTTC
CDR3: CASKNRQGFYNEQFF
V: TRBV2
J: TRBJ2-1
size: .
D: TRBD1

DNA: TGCGCCAGCAGCCCGGCCACAGGGCCCACTGAAGCTTTCTTT
CDR3: CASSPATGPTEAFF
V: TRBV4-1
J: TRBJ1-1
size: .
D: .

DNA: TGTGCCAGCAGCAGGGGTGCCGGGGAGCTGTTTTTT
CDR3: CASSRGAGELFF
V: TRBV6-1
J: TRBJ2-2
size: .
D: .

DNA: TGTGCCAGCAGCCAAACCAACACAGGGGGCAGGATGAATACGCAGTATTTT
CDR3: CASSQTNTGGRMNTQYF
V: TRBV4-2
J: TRBJ2-3
size: .
D: TRBD1

DNA: TGTGCCAGCAGCTACAGCGAGGGGGGGCAGGGCTATGGCTACACCTTC
CDR3: CASSYSEGGQGYGYTF
V: TRBV7-2
J: TRBJ1-2
size: .
D: .

DNA: TGCGCCAGCAGCCAAGAGGGGGGCGGCCCCGGAGGTTACACCTTC
CDR3: CASSQEGGGPGGYTF
V: TRBV4-1
J: TRBJ1-2
size: .
D: .

DNA: TGTGCCAGCAGTTTACATGGGGGAAATGAAAAACTGTTTTTT
CDR3: CASSLHGGNEKLFF
V: TRBV27
J: TRBJ1-4
size: once
D: .

DNA: TGTGCCAGCAGTCCGACAGGGGGACGGGACATTCAGTACTTC
CDR3: CASSPTGGRDIQYF
V: TRBV6-1
J: TRBJ2-4
size: .
D: TRBD1

DNA: TGTGCCAGCAGTCCAGGGGGCCCGGGCTATGGCTACACCTTC
CDR3: CASSPGGPGYGYTF
V: TRBV6-6
J: TRBJ1-2
size: medium-sized
D: TRBD1

DNA: TGTGCCAGCAGTCAGGCTTTGAACACTGAAGCTTTCTTT
CDR3: CASSQALNTEAFF
V: TRBV27
J: TRBJ1-1
size: once
D: .

DNA: TGTGCCAGCAGCCCCAGTGGAGGGAAAGCTAATGAAAAACTGTTTTTT
CDR3: CASSPSGGKANEKLFF
V: TRBV9
J: TRBJ1-4
size: .
D: .

DNA: TGTGCCAGCTCACCCACAGGCAATGAGCAGTTCTTC
CDR3: CASSPTGNEQFF
V: TRBV18
J: TRBJ2-1
size: few
D: .

DNA: TGTGCCAGCACCGACAGCGGGGCCTACAATGAGCAGTTCTTC
CDR3: CASTDSGAYNEQFF
V: TRBV6-6
J: TRBJ2-1
size: .
D: TRBD2

DNA: TGTGCCAGCAGACAAACAGATACGCAGTATTTT
CDR3: CASRQTDTQYF
V: TRBV27
J: TRBJ2-3
size: .
D: .

DNA: TGTGCCAGCAGCCCGGGACAGGGGGTGTCCGGGGAGCTGTTTTTT
CDR3: CASSPGQGVSGELFF
V: TRBV7-9
J: TRBJ2-2
size: once
D: TRBD1

DNA: TGTGCCACCAGCAGAGATCGGGTGACCCAGTACTTC
CDR3: CATSRDRVTQYF
V: TRBV15
J: TRBJ2-5
size: .
D: .